One T cell receptor beta chain is described in this entry. Its antigen is currently unknown. Sequencing used immunoSEQ multiplex PCR; TCRdb keeps in-frame clones, though not all of them. The data hold around 61,000 clones, with more than 70% observed a single time. These data are taken from a study of Tregs in tolerant kidney transplant recipients. Study outcomes and limitations: This study did not directly address biological reproducibility. The small number of patients limits these findings pending further validation.

CD4+CD25+CD127- Tregs, CD4+CD25- non-Tregs, CD4 and CD8 cells were sorted. The CDR3 covers 15 residues. Germline V gene lookup returns CDR1 MGHRA and CDR2 YSYEKL. Trimming shortened V by 0 bases and J by 2 bases, and 9 bases separated the two germline ends. This chain joins TRBV4-1 and TRBJ2-3; D is ambiguous. The specimen was CD4+ T cells from blood. The clonotype originates from a human donor in good health. The CDR3 coding sequence is TGCGCCAGCAGCCAAGATGTGGTTTTCACAGATACGCAGTATTTT. Protein product: CASSQDVVFTDTQYF.